A single sample gave rise to the 30 T cell receptor beta chains below, sequenced in a study of T cell responses to AZD1222 COVID-19 vaccine. TCRdb's copy holds only in-frame clones and misses some; the assay was immunoSEQ multiplex PCR. The sample records approximately 49,000 clones, approximately 80% being singletons. The sample here was peripheral blood, taken on day 0 of MenACWY control vaccination. These TCRs come from an adult in good health.

This clone was seen a few times. The chain has TRBV3-1 (or the pseudogene TRBV3-2) and TRBJ2-1; TRBD2 matches at 10 bases. Germline CDR1 is LGHDT and CDR2 is YNNKEL (reference sequence). The V gene end was trimmed by 1 base and the J gene end by 9 bases; junction bases not matched to a gene: 6. The CDR3 spans 15 residues. The CDR3 here is CASSQGIAGGGEQFF. CDR3 nucleotide sequence: TGTGCCAGCAGCCAAGGCATAGCGGGAGGAGGTGAGCAGTTCTTC.

J is TRBJ2-6 and V is TRBV21-1. TRBV21-1 is deemed a pseudogene. The CDR3 loop spans 18 amino acids. CDR3 sequence: CASSITPGLNSGANVLTF. The CDR3 nucleotides read TGTGCCAGCAGCATAACCCCGGGCTTAAACTCTGGGGCCAACGTCCTGACTTTC.

About this clone: Given the absence of the conserved phenylalanine or tryptophan at the CDR3 end, a read error is likely. Because the CDR3's place on the DNA is in doubt, the DNA is left out and the CDR3 is given as listed by TCRdb. The chain uses TRBV12-3 or TRBV12-4 and TRBJ2-3; TRBD2, as called in the table, went unchecked against the DNA. The CDR3 sequence runs 11 residues, both termini included. The CDR3 loop reads CASSLDLVLYL.

This chain connects TRBV28 to TRBJ1-2; no clear D gene. The V end was cut by 3 bases, the J end by 7 bases, with 12 bases between. CDR1 and CDR2 from the germline V gene are MDHEN and SYDVKM. This CDR3 spans 13 amino acids. The chain's CDR3 is CASSLGIELGYTF. CDR3 nucleotides: TGTGCCAGCAGTTTGGGCATTGAACTTGGCTACACCTTC.

The rearrangement joins TRBV18 to TRBJ1-3, with 8 positions matching TRBD1. With V trimmed by 4 bases and J by 0 bases, 11 bases remained unmatched. Per germline, CDR1 KGHSH and CDR2 LQKENI. CDR3 length: 18 residues. CDR3 sequence reads: CASSHLTGARSSGNTIYF. In DNA, the CDR3 is TGTGCCAGCTCACACCTGACAGGGGCCAGAAGCTCTGGAAACACCATATATTTT.

The chain is built from TRBV3-1 (or the pseudogene TRBV3-2) and TRBJ2-3; D gene ambiguous. This CDR3 comprises 19 residues. Trimming removed 0 bases from V and 0 bases from J, with 19 bases in between. The germline gives CDR1 LGHDT, CDR2 YNNKEL (reference sequence). As DNA, the CDR3 is TGTGCCAGCAGCCAAGAATTTGGATGGGGAAGAGTTAGCACAGATACGCAGTATTTT. Protein: CASSQEFGWGRVSTDTQYF.

This clone was detected a few times. The chain is built from TRBV11-3 and TRBJ2-1; 11 nucleotides line up with TRBD2. CDR1 and CDR2 from the germline V gene are SGHNT and YENEEA. After removal of 5 bases from V and 8 bases from J, the junction contained 8 bases not matched to a gene. CDR3 length: 15 residues. The CDR3 loop reads CASSPRLAGRDEQFF. In DNA, the CDR3 is TGTGCCAGCAGCCCCCGACTAGCGGGGAGGGATGAGCAGTTCTTC.

V usage is TRBV7-2 and J usage is TRBJ2-2; 8 bases are a match to TRBD2. Germline-derived CDR1 and CDR2 are SGHTA and FQGNSA. After removal of 0 bases from V and 6 bases from J, the junction contained 9 bases not matched to a gene. The CDR3 is 17 residues long. The CDR3 coding sequence is TGTGCCAGCAGCTTAGCCGCGGGAGGAATGAGGTCCGGGGAGCTGTTTTTT. This encodes CASSLAAGGMRSGELFF. Drawing the rest from reference TRBV7-2 and TRBJ2-2, the complete variable domain is GAGVSQSPSNKVTEKGKDVELRCDPISGHTALYWYRQSLGQGLEFLIYFQGNSAPDKSGLPSDRFSAERTGGSVSTLTIQRTQQEDSAVYLCASSLAAGGMRSGELFFGEGSRLTVL.

The chain combines TRBV7-2 with TRBJ1-5; D is ambiguous. Per germline, CDR1 SGHTA and CDR2 FQGNSA. The CDR3 spans 15 residues. V lost 1 base and J 1 base, leaving 8 bases between the germline ends. The DNA for the CDR3 is TGTGCCAGCAGCTTAGTCTCCGAGAGCAATCAGCCCCAGCATTTT. This encodes CASSLVSESNQPQHF.

The J gene is TRBJ1-1, the V gene TRBV19, with 7 bases fitting TRBD1. This CDR3 comprises 17 residues. Germline V gene lookup returns CDR1 LNHDA and CDR2 SQIVND (reference sequence). V was pared by 9 bases and J by 10 bases, with 26 bases of the junction left unmatched. In nucleotides, the CDR3 is TGTGCCAGCCTTAAGACAGGGATAGGTGGTGGCCCGAGGGGAGCTTTCTTT. Its protein is CASLKTGIGGGPRGAFF.

Here the CDR3 DNA reads TGTGCCAGCAGCGAAACCGGGACAACCTTCCTCGGTGACTATGGCTACACCTTC. Translating gives CASSETGTTFLGDYGYTF. The gene calls are TRBV2 and TRBJ1-2; D possibly corresponds to TRBD1 (6 bases). With 6 bases removed from V and 3 bases from J, the gap between germline ends came to 26 bases. The CDR3 is 18 residues long. Germline assignment: CDR1 SNHLY and CDR2 FYNNEI.

This chain joins TRBV7-2 and TRBJ1-2; TRBD1 matches at 7 bases. Germline loops: CDR1 SGHTA, CDR2 FQGNSA. The CDR3 contains 15 residues. J lost 5 bases, V lost 5 bases, and 11 bases had no gene match. CDR3 loop: CASSPSPTGSYGYTF. The CDR3 coding sequence is TGTGCCAGCAGCCCCAGCCCGACAGGGAGTTATGGCTACACCTTC.

CDR3 nucleotide sequence: TGTGCCAGCAGTTTAGGTCTAGCAGATACGCAGTATTTT. Its translation: CASSLGLADTQYF. The rearrangement joins TRBV12-3 or TRBV12-4 to TRBJ2-3; D is undetermined. V dropped 1 base and J dropped 4 bases, with 6 bases sitting between them. This CDR3 has 13 amino acids.

This rearrangement joins TRBV27 to TRBJ1-6; D might be TRBD1 (5 bases). V was trimmed by 2 bases and J by 10 bases, leaving 15 bases between them. This CDR3 region has 15 residues. The germline V gene encodes CDR1 MNHEY and CDR2 SMNVEV (reference sequence). DNA for the CDR3: TGTGCCAGCAGTTTAAGCCCGGGGGGGGAGTCACCCCTCCACTTT. Translated: CASSLSPGGESPLHF.

J is TRBJ2-5 and V is TRBV6-4, with D possibly being TRBD2 (5 bases). Germline CDR1 is MRHNA and CDR2 is SNTAGT. V was cut by 11 bases and J by 1 base, with 14 bases left in between. This CDR3 contains 13 residues. For the CDR3, the DNA is TGTGCCCCCGGAGGCTCAATCCAAGAGACCCAGTACTTC. Amino acids: CAPGGSIQETQYF.

The CDR3 coding sequence is TGTGCCAGCAGCTTGGCCGGGGAAGGCAATCAGCCCCAGCATTTT. Residues: CASSLAGEGNQPQHF. The rearrangement uses TRBV5-5 and TRBJ1-5; D is ambiguous. The CDR3 length is 15 residues. CDR1 SGHKS and CDR2 YYEKEE come from the germline V gene (reference sequence). Trimming shortened V by 0 bases and J by 2 bases, and 9 bases separated the two germline ends.

This chain joins TRBV11-2 and TRBJ2-5; D may correspond to TRBD1 or TRBD2 (6 bases each). CDR3 size: 15 residues. CDR1 SGHAT and CDR2 FQNNGV come from the germline V gene. Trimming cost V 0 bases and J 5 bases, with 13 bases left between them. CDR3: CASSLDGGRRETQYF. DNA for the CDR3: TGTGCCAGCAGCTTAGATGGGGGGCGTCGGGAGACCCAGTACTTC.

The chain carries TRBV11-3 and TRBJ1-5, with D perhaps TRBD1 (5 bases). This CDR3 is 16 amino acids long. V lost 2 bases and J 6 bases, leaving 17 bases between the germline ends. The germline CDR1 and CDR2 sequences are SGHNT and YENEEA. The CDR3: CASSLPENRQGQPQHF. In DNA form, the CDR3 reads TGTGCCAGCAGCTTACCCGAAAACAGGCAGGGTCAGCCCCAGCATTTT.

The chain has TRBV6-5 and TRBJ2-2; tentatively, D is TRBD1 (5 bases). Germline CDR1 and CDR2: MNHEY and SVGAGI. The CDR3 loop spans 15 amino acids. Trimming took 5 bases from V and 0 from J, leaving 10 bases between them. CDR3 coding DNA: TGTGCCAGCAGTCAGGGCCTCGCGAACACCGGGGAGCTGTTTTTT. This gives the protein CASSQGLANTGELFF.

The rearrangement uses TRBV10-3 and TRBJ2-1, with a weak D call TRBD2 (6 bases). V was pared by 7 bases and J by 5 bases, with 12 bases between. The CDR3 is made up of 13 amino acids. Germline V CDR1 and CDR2: ENHRY, SYGVKD. CDR3 sequence (DNA): TGTGCCATCAAACGGGAGTCCGACAATGAGCAGTTCTTC. This gives the protein CAIKRESDNEQFF.

The rearrangement links TRBV5-5 to TRBJ1-1; TRBD1 might be the D (6 bases). This CDR3 has 14 residues. V was cut by 2 bases and J by 4 bases, with 12 bases left in between. Germline CDR1 and CDR2: SGHKS and YYEKEE (reference sequence). In nucleotides, the CDR3 is TGTGCCAGCAGCTTACAGGGTGGCGGCACTGAAGCTTTCTTT. Translating gives CASSLQGGGTEAFF.

This chain links TRBV19 with TRBJ1-1, with D hard to call. The CDR3 covers 16 residues. Trimming removed 0 bases from V and 5 bases from J, with 16 bases in between. In germline, CDR1 is LNHDA, CDR2 SQIVND (reference sequence). The CDR3 DNA follows: TGTGCCAGTAGTATAGATCCCGACCCCCTGGGGACTGAAGCTTTCTTT. Protein product: CASSIDPDPLGTEAFF.

This rearrangement joins TRBV28 to TRBJ2-7; TRBD2 agrees at 8 bases. The germline V gene encodes CDR1 MDHEN and CDR2 SYDVKM. J was trimmed by 4 bases and V by 4 bases; bases with no gene match: 6. This CDR3 has 14 amino acids. The CDR3 nucleotides are TGTGCCAGCAGTTCTATAGCGGGACGGTACGAGCAGTACTTC. It translates to CASSSIAGRYEQYF.

The chain employs TRBV28 and TRBJ1-1; D not resolved. The CDR3 has 13 residues. CDR1 is MDHEN and CDR2 is SYDVKM in the germline V gene. With 2 bases removed from V and 1 base from J, the gap between germline ends came to 5 bases. The CDR3 here is CASSLQGNTEAFF. The CDR3 DNA reads as TGTGCCAGCAGTTTACAAGGGAACACTGAAGCTTTCTTT.

The rearrangement links TRBV29-1 to TRBJ2-2; 7 bases are a match to TRBD2. Germline-derived CDR1 and CDR2 are SQVTM and ANQGSEA. The CDR3 covers 14 residues. The J segment lost 0 bases and the V segment lost 6 bases, leaving 4 bases of the junction unmatched. Written as DNA, the CDR3 is TGCAGCGTGGGGGACTACTCGAACACCGGGGAGCTGTTTTTT. Translating gives CSVGDYSNTGELFF.

The chain carries TRBV11-2 and TRBJ1-2, with TRBD1 matching over 8 bases. The CDR3 is 16 residues long. V shed 1 base and J 3 bases; nucleotides not matched to a gene: 7. From germline, CDR1 is SGHAT and CDR2 FQNNGV. The CDR3 is CASSLGGTGAYYGYTF. DNA of the CDR3: TGTGCCAGCAGCTTAGGGGGGACAGGCGCGTACTATGGCTACACCTTC. Full variable domain (outside the CDR3, taken from reference TRBV11-2 and TRBJ1-2): EAGVAQSPRYKIIEKRQSVAFWCNPISGHATLYWYQQILGQGPKLLIQFQNNGVVDDSQLPKDRFSAERLKGVDSTLKIQPAKLEDSAVYLCASSLGGTGAYYGYTFGSGTRLTVV.

This clone has just one count. This chain uses TRBV5-1 with TRBJ1-1, with TRBD1 matching 7 bases. CDR1 and CDR2 (germline): SGHRS, YFSETQ. The V gene end was trimmed by 3 bases and the J gene end by 10 bases; junction bases not matched to a gene: 9. The length of the CDR3 is 13 residues. CDR3 region: CASSWGQSRGAFF. The CDR3 DNA is TGCGCCAGCAGCTGGGGACAGAGCCGAGGAGCTTTCTTT.

This chain uses TRBV11-2 with TRBJ1-1; no firm D call. This CDR3 contains 14 residues. V was cut by 5 bases and J by 4 bases, with 14 bases left in between. CDR1 and CDR2 (germline): SGHAT, FQNNGV. The CDR3 sequence: CASSPRTGTTEAFF. The CDR3 DNA is TGTGCCAGCAGCCCAAGGACGGGTACCACTGAAGCTTTCTTT. Variable domain in full (rest from reference TRBV11-2 and TRBJ1-1): EAGVAQSPRYKIIEKRQSVAFWCNPISGHATLYWYQQILGQGPKLLIQFQNNGVVDDSQLPKDRFSAERLKGVDSTLKIQPAKLEDSAVYLCASSPRTGTTEAFFGQGTRLTVV.

This clone has only a few counts. The gene calls are TRBV27 and TRBJ1-5, with 11 bases that match TRBD1. The V segment lost 2 bases and the J segment 0 bases; nucleotides outside the gene matches: 6. Per the germline V gene, CDR1 is MNHEY and CDR2 is SMNVEV (reference sequence). The CDR3 contains 18 residues. The CDR3 sequence is CASSLKGTGGISNQPQHF. The CDR3 DNA is TGTGCCAGCAGTTTAAAGGGGACAGGGGGAATTAGCAATCAGCCCCAGCATTTT.

CDR3 in DNA: TGTGCCAGCAGTGACAGGACAGGGAACAATCAGCCCCAGCATTTT. This encodes CASSDRTGNNQPQHF. The chain combines TRBV25-1 with TRBJ1-5; 8 bases map to TRBD1. This CDR3 is built from 15 residues. Germline-derived CDR1 and CDR2 are MGHDK and SYGVNS. V lost 3 bases and J lost 3; bases outside the gene matches: 4.